This TCR beta chain was sequenced for a study of breast tumors, draining lymph nodes, adjacent tissues. This clonotype appeared many times. Its antigen is not known. TCRdb re-derived calls from the multiplex PCR reads in MiXCR, one entry per CDR3 protein. The data show more than 50,000 distinct CDR3 sequences, around 43% seen once. General observations from the study: Compared with basal-like, luminal-like tumors shared significantly more repertoire with nontumor tissue. Tumors had less TCR diversity than lymph nodes, more than nontumor tissue. Most tumor T cells seemingly derive from lymph node, then expand in tumor.

The V gene's germline CDR1 is DFQATT and CDR2 SNEGSKA (reference sequence). Losses at the gene ends were 0 bases for V and 4 bases for J; bases not matched to a gene: 5. The CDR3 loop spans 14 amino acids. Material: breast tumor tissue. The origin of this receptor is a female donor with breast cancer. Some clones in this sample may be carry-over from other donors' samples. The chain recombines TRBV20-1 with TRBJ2-7; TRBD2 agrees at 8 bases. This chain's CDR3 is CSARDTSGLYEQYF. CDR3 sequence (DNA): TGCAGTGCTAGAGATACTAGCGGTCTATACGAGCAGTACTTC.